One TCR beta chain is described in this entry. Its antigen is currently unknown. CDR1 SGHDT and CDR2 YYEEEE come from the germline V gene. The V end was cut by 2 bases, the J end by 1 base, with 13 bases between. The CDR3 contains 16 residues. This specimen comes from a study of T cell repertoires in cytomegalovirus infection. Each CDR3 protein gets one entry after TCRdb re-called the reads with MiXCR. The sample consists of about 570,000 distinct CDR3 sequences, about 40% of them appearing once. The V call is TRBV5-6, the J call TRBJ1-5; TRBD1 is a possible D gene (5 bases). The TCR originated in a human donor in good health (CMV status not recorded). Some clones in this sample may be carry-over from other donors' samples. Here the sequenced sample was cultured PBMCs, taken from culture after CMV antigen stimulation. The CDR3 DNA reads as TGTGCCAGCAGCTTTTACAGGACGAGGAGCAATCAGCCCCAGCATTTT. Encoded protein: CASSFYRTRSNQPQHF.